The 14 T cell receptor beta chains below all came from one sample that was sequenced in a study of T cell therapy after organ transplantation. Sequenced by immunoSEQ multiplex PCR; TCRdb stores in-frame clones only, minus some. The sample holds approximately 52,000 clones, over 90% seen once. What these receptors recognize is not known. The material was CD8+ T cells from blood, obtained before autologous CMV-specific T cell therapy. These receptors came from a human patient who had received a solid organ transplant and had CMV disease.

V gene TRBV15 combines with J gene TRBJ2-1; TRBD1 agrees at 12 bases. From germline, CDR1 is LNHNV and CDR2 YYDKDF (reference sequence). The J segment lost 10 bases and the V segment lost 2 bases, leaving 6 bases of the junction unmatched. The CDR3 is 15 amino acids. The CDR3 DNA follows: TGTGCCACCAGCAGAAAGGGACAGGGGGCGCGAGAGCAGTTCTTC. Its protein is CATSRKGQGAREQFF.

This rearrangement joins TRBV19 to TRBJ2-5, with 10 bases that match TRBD2. In germline, CDR1 is LNHDA, CDR2 SQIVND (reference sequence). With V trimmed by 6 bases and J by 2 bases, 18 bases remained unmatched. The CDR3 runs to 19 residues. The CDR3 DNA follows: TGTGCCAGTAGACCGGGGGGTCGGTTACTAGCGGGAAGACAAGAGACCCAGTACTTC. Protein sequence: CASRPGGRLLAGRQETQYF.

A few counts support this clone. The chain is built from TRBV6-4 and TRBJ2-1; TRBD1 might be the D (5 bases). Germline loops: CDR1 MRHNA, CDR2 SNTAGT. This CDR3 comprises 13 residues. V lost 0 bases and J lost 12, with 12 bases in between. CDR3 nucleotides: TGTGCCAGCAGTGACTCGAACAGCCAGGGGCAGTTCTTC. Protein product: CASSDSNSQGQFF.

The rearrangement uses TRBV4-3 and TRBJ2-1; 12 nucleotides align to TRBD2. The junction had 1 base not matched to a gene; V was cut back by 0 bases and J by 4 bases. Germline V CDR1 and CDR2: LGHNA, YSLEER. The CDR3 covers 16 residues. CDR3 residues: CASSQELAGGYNEQFF. The CDR3 nucleotides read TGCGCCAGCAGCCAAGAACTAGCGGGGGGTTACAATGAGCAGTTCTTC.

V usage is TRBV6-6 and J usage is TRBJ1-2, with D unclear. The CDR3 is 12 amino acids. Germline V gene lookup returns CDR1 MNHNY and CDR2 SVGAGI (reference sequence). The V gene lost 0 bases and the J gene lost 6 bases, with 5 bases spanning the gap. This CDR3 reads CASSYSLDGYTF. CDR3 in DNA: TGTGCCAGCAGTTACTCGTTGGATGGCTACACCTTC.

This clone has only one observation. The chain recombines TRBV11-2 with TRBJ1-1; 7 bases map to TRBD1. The length of the CDR3 is 15 residues. Germline V lookup: CDR1 SGHAT, CDR2 FQNNGV. The junction had 17 bases not matched to a gene; V was cut back by 5 bases and J by 11 bases. The CDR3 region has the DNA TGTGCCAGCAGCCCACGAACAGGGGAATCCTTTTGGGCTTTCTTT. Residues: CASSPRTGESFWAFF.

The chain recombines TRBV18 with TRBJ1-5; tentative D call: TRBD1 (5 bases). Trimming took 1 base from V and 2 from J, leaving 9 bases between them. Per germline, CDR1 KGHSH and CDR2 LQKENI. The CDR3 has 15 amino acids. In DNA, the CDR3 is TGTGCCAGCTCACCACGTGGGGGAGGCAATCAGCCCCAGCATTTT. Translating gives CASSPRGGGNQPQHF.

The chain has TRBV19 and TRBJ2-1, with TRBD2 matching over 8 bases. Germline CDR1 and CDR2: LNHDA and SQIVND (reference sequence). The CDR3 consists of 15 residues. V trimming: 5 bases; J trimming: 4 bases; junction bases outside the gene matches: 7. The CDR3 region is CASSPSAGGYNEQFF. The CDR3 DNA reads as TGTGCCAGTAGTCCCTCGGCGGGGGGATACAATGAGCAGTTCTTC.

This chain connects TRBV11-2 to TRBJ2-4; 10 bases agree with TRBD2. The CDR3 runs 13 residues. V lost 5 bases to trimming and J lost 7 bases; unmatched junction nucleotides: 2. The germline gives CDR1 SGHAT, CDR2 FQNNGV. The CDR3 region has the DNA TGTGCCAGCAGCGGACTAGCGGCTAACATTCAGTACTTC. It codes for CASSGLAANIQYF.

This chain links TRBV6-4 with TRBJ2-2; 8 positions agree with TRBD2. The germline V gene has CDR1 MRHNA and CDR2 SNTAGT. V shed 4 bases, J shed 2 bases, and the junction held 3 bases outside the gene matches. This CDR3 has 15 residues. This chain's CDR3 is CASSVSGGNTGELFF. In DNA form, the CDR3 reads TGTGCCAGCAGTGTGAGCGGGGGTAACACCGGGGAGCTGTTTTTT.

This chain connects TRBV27 to TRBJ1-2; D might be TRBD1 (5 bases). This CDR3 has 16 residues. CDR1 and CDR2 from the germline V gene are MNHEY and SMNVEV (reference sequence). Trimming removed 4 bases from V and 8 bases from J, with 23 bases in between. The CDR3, as DNA: TGTGCCAGCAGTTCCCTAAGCCGGGGCATCAATCGGGGCTACACCTTC. Its translation: CASSSLSRGINRGYTF.

This clone came up a few times. The chain has TRBV10-2 and TRBJ2-7; 7 bases align to TRBD1. Germline CDR1 WSHSY, CDR2 SAAADI. V lost 6 bases to trimming and J lost 0 bases; unmatched junction nucleotides: 2. The CDR3 runs to 13 residues. CDR3 sequence: CASSRDSSYEQYF. Written as DNA, the CDR3 is TGCGCCAGCAGCCGGGACAGCTCCTACGAGCAGTACTTC.

This rearrangement joins TRBV29-1 to TRBJ2-3; 7 bases align to TRBD2. The ends lost 5 bases at V and 2 bases at J; junction bases unmatched: 10. The CDR3 has 15 residues. From germline, CDR1 is SQVTM and CDR2 ANQGSEA. Here the CDR3 reads CSVSGPSGPTDTQYF. CDR3 DNA: TGCAGCGTTTCGGGGCCTAGCGGACCCACAGATACGCAGTATTTT.

This chain connects TRBV2 to TRBJ1-2; D gene ambiguous. The ends were cut back, 4 bases at V and 2 bases at J, with 11 bases in the middle. The CDR3 is 14 residues long. Germline V lookup: CDR1 SNHLY, CDR2 FYNNEI. The CDR3 spells CASSAEVTNYGYTF. The CDR3 DNA follows: TGTGCCAGCAGTGCAGAGGTTACAAACTATGGCTACACCTTC.